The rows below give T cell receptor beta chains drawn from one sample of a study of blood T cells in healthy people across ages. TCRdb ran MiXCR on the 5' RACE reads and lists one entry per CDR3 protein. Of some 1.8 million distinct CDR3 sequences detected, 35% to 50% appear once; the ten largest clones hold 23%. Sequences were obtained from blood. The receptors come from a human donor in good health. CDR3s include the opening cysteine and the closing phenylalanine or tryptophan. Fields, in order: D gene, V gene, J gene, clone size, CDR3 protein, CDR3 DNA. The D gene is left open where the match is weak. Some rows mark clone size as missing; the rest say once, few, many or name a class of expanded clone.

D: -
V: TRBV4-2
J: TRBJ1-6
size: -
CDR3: CASSQMTETLSSPLHF
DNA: TGTGCCAGCAGCCAAATGACAGAAACTCTTAGTTCACCCCTCCACTTT

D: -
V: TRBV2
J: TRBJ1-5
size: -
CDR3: CASSRDVLQPQHF
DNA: TGTGCCAGCAGCCGGGACGTTCTTCAGCCCCAGCATTTT

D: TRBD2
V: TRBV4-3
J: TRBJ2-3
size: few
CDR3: CASSQEVTSGLITDTQYF
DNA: TGCGCCAGCAGCCAAGAAGTGACTAGCGGGTTAATCACAGATACGCAGTATTTT

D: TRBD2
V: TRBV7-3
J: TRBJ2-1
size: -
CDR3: CASSPSAGGNSYNEQFF
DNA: TGTGCCAGCAGCCCGTCAGCGGGGGGGAACTCATACAATGAGCAGTTCTTC

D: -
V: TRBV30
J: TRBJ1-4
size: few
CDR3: CAWSIDSPATNEKLFF
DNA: TGTGCCTGGAGTATTGACTCACCGGCAACTAATGAAAAACTGTTTTTT

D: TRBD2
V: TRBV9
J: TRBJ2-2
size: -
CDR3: CASSTGGAQTGERFF
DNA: TGTGCCAGCAGCACCGGGGGGGCCCAAACCGGGGAGCGGTTTTTT

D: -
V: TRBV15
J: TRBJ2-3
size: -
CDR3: CATKIKRGTDTQYF
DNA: TGTGCCACCAAGATTAAGCGGGGCACAGATACGCAGTATTTT

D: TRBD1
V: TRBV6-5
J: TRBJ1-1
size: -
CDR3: CASSSQRDRDSEAFF
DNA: TGTGCCAGCAGTTCCCAGCGGGACAGGGATTCTGAAGCTTTCTTT

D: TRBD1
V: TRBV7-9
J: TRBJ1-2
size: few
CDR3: CASSGGFGYGYTF
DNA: TGTGCCAGCTCAGGGGGCTTTGGCTATGGCTACACCTTC

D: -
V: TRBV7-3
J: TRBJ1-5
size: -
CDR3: CASSLSSGYGPQHF
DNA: TGTGCCAGCAGCTTGTCATCGGGGTATGGGCCCCAGCATTTT

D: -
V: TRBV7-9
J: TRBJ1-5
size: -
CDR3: CASSNHIPHQPQHF
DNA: TGTGCCAGCAGCAATCACATACCACATCAGCCCCAGCATTTT

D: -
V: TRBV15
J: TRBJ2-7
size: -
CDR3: CATQDTRSYEQYF
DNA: TGTGCCACCCAGGACACCAGATCCTACGAGCAGTACTTC

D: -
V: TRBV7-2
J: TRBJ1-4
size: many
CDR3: CASSAGHGGRIATNEKLFF
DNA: TGTGCCAGCAGCGCAGGGCACGGGGGCAGGATCGCAACTAATGAAAAACTGTTTTTT

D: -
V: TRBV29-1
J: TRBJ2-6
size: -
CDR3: CSAPGPADSGANVLTF
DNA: TGCAGCGCGCCGGGACCCGCAGACTCTGGGGCCAACGTCCTGACTTTC

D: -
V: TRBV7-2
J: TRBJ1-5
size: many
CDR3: CASSDTRGNQPQHF
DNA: TGTGCCAGCAGCGACACCCGAGGGAATCAGCCCCAGCATTTT

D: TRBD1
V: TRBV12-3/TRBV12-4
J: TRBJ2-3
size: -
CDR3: CASSSTGQGVDTQYF
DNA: TGTGCCAGCAGTTCAACCGGACAGGGTGTAGATACGCAGTATTTT

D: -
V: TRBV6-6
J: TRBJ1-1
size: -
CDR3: CASSYPGQNTEAFF
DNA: TGTGCCAGCAGTTACCCTGGACAGAACACTGAAGCTTTCTTT